This T cell receptor beta chain was identified during a study of chemoradiotherapy in HPV16-positive cancers (dated by TCRdb to between 2021 and 2024). Regarding the research as a whole: Candidate HPV-specific T-cell clones and common TCR motifs were defined through functional T-cell assays on cells from a couple of HPV16-positive patients. Whether T-cell immunity against the HPV oncoproteins E6 and E7 changes during chemoradiotherapy and whether survival is affected by this immunity were examined in the study. The candidate HPV-specific TCRs and motifs were then tracked in TCR repertoires from roughly 86 patients with HPV-related cancers. Study-level results and caveats: Only two HPV16-positive patients were used to derive the functional definition of HPV-specific T cells, and the survival association was reported for HPV16-positive patients. Expansion of candidate HPV-specific clones and E7-related TCR motifs was observed in the tumor microenvironment during treatment, whereas no such expansion was observed for non-HPV-specific T cells. Among HPV16-positive patients, expansion of HPV-responsive T cells during chemoradiotherapy was associated with better recurrence-free survival.

Repertoires were sampled multiple times during chemoradiotherapy, which allowed clonal expansion in the tumor microenvironment to be followed. Receptor amplification or capture employed the immunoSEQ multiplex PCR assay. TCRdb obtained this table from immuneACCESS and retained in-frame rearrangements with V and J assigned. These tables miss some clones; where compared with another copy, unresolved V genes account for less than half of the shortfall, and the remainder is unexplained. Within this sample are about 1,300 clones, with around four fifths of them counted one time only. The ten most abundant clones make up around 13% of the sample. Concerning this clone itself: This receptor's antigen is unknown. No base-level quality is on record; no much larger clone is a single base apart.

Reading the germline V gene gives CDR1 SGHDT and CDR2 YYEEEE. Trimming leaves V shorter by 2 bases and J shorter by 3 bases, with the junction holding 7 bases beyond the gene matches. Including cysteine and phenylalanine, the CDR3 has 15 amino acids. Only the CDR3 DNA stays, 45 bases, in frame from base 1. The sequence came from a human donor with HPV-associated anogenital cancer. The chain employs TRBV5-6 and TRBJ1-1, and TRBD1 matches 7 of the central bases. The starting material was tumor tissue, obtained from a patient who underwent chemoradiotherapy. The DNA reads as follows: TGTGCCAGCAGCTTAGAGGGGGCGTGGGACACTGAAGCTTTCTTT. It is translated as CASSLEGAWDTEAFF.